The 27 T cell receptor beta chains presented below share a single source sample, sequenced in a study of T-cell reconstitution after alpha-beta-depleted transplantation in children listed by TCRdb under 2016. Explained via the paper, the treatment or condition label denotes: allogeneic hematopoietic cell transplantation with graft depleted of TCRalphabeta T cells and CD19 B cells. Library generation was performed with PCR. The reads were generated on an Illumina HiSeq 2500. TCR libraries were prepared with molecular barcoding, using unique molecular identifiers to normalize TCRbeta repertoire quantification. TCRdb redid the processing of the public reads, applying fastp at Q25 and MiXCR, and retained in-frame beta chains. Each entry merges the rows of one CDR3 protein and shows their most common DNA and genes. The sample profile shows hundreds of thousands of distinct CDR3 sequences; over 9.5% of them were found once. Roughly 2.1% of the sample comes from the top ten.

Sequencing was performed on PBMCs, taken before TCRalphabeta/CD19-depleted stem cell transplant. These receptors were taken from a child aged 2 to 10 with inherited bone marrow failure, due to receive a stem cell transplant.

The sample holds many counts of this clonotype. V usage is TRBV5-5 and J usage is TRBJ2-1; 8 nucleotides align to TRBD1. The CDR3 has 13 residues. Germline V gene sequence: CDR1 SGHKS, CDR2 YYEKEE (reference sequence). V was pared by 9 bases and J by 6 bases, with 8 bases of the junction left unmatched. In DNA, the CDR3 is TGTGCCACCTCGACAGGGGCCGGCAATGAGCAGTTCTTC. Translation: CATSTGAGNEQFF.

In this sample, this clonotype turned up a few times. The CDR3 region is CAWSLHSGTNTEAFF. As DNA, the CDR3 is TGTGCCTGGAGTCTTCATTCCGGGACGAACACTGAAGCTTTCTTT. The chain employs TRBV30 and TRBJ1-1; maybe TRBD1 (5 bases). The CDR3 is 15 amino acids. Trimming cost V 2 bases and J 1 base, with 14 bases left between them. CDR1 and CDR2 from the germline V gene are GTSNPN and SVGIG (reference sequence).

In this sample, this clonotype turned up many times. The chain employs TRBV6-1 and TRBJ1-3; D might be TRBD1 (6 bases). With 3 bases removed from V and 4 bases from J, the gap between germline ends came to 19 bases. The CDR3 length is 17 residues. CDR1 and CDR2 (germline): MNHNS, SASEGT. The CDR3 region is CASSDPRGGAIGNTIYF. The CDR3 nucleotides are TGTGCCAGCAGTGACCCGCGGGGGGGGGCGATCGGAAACACCATATATTTT.

This clonotype was counted many times. The rearrangement links TRBV29-1 to TRBJ2-5; 8 nucleotides align to TRBD1. Germline loops: CDR1 SQVTM, CDR2 ANQGSEA. This CDR3 has 14 amino acids. Unmatched junction bases numbered 7, after V lost 3 bases and J lost 4 bases. This chain's CDR3 is CSVDSNDRGETQYF. DNA for the CDR3: TGCAGCGTTGACTCCAACGACAGGGGAGAGACCCAGTACTTC.

Ten or more counts support this clonotype. This chain links TRBV12-3 or TRBV12-4 with TRBJ2-2; D call uncertain. Trimming removed 3 bases at V and 4 bases at J, with 9 bases between. The CDR3 is 14 amino acids. The DNA of the CDR3 is TGTGCCAGCAGTTTCGGCCATGGCACCGGGGAGCTGTTTTTT. Protein: CASSFGHGTGELFF.

This clonotype was recorded many times. The rearrangement links TRBV27 to TRBJ2-7; 8 positions match TRBD2. With V trimmed by 2 bases and J by 6 bases, 6 bases remained unmatched. The CDR3 spans 14 residues. The germline CDR1 and CDR2 sequences are MNHEY and SMNVEV (reference sequence). The CDR3 spells CASSLNGRAFEQYF. The CDR3 bases are TGTGCCAGCAGTTTAAACGGGAGGGCCTTCGAGCAGTACTTC.

This clonotype was observed a few times. The chain is built from TRBV7-2 and TRBJ2-5; TRBD2 might be the D (7 bases). The CDR3 has 15 residues. Trimming removed 6 bases at V and 4 bases at J, with 18 bases between. Germline lookup yields CDR1 SGHTA and CDR2 FQGNSA. The CDR3 region has the DNA TGTGCCAGCAGTCAAGGGGGGGAGGGCCGAGAGACCCAGTACTTC. Amino acids: CASSQGGEGRETQYF.

Of note for this clonotype: A much larger clone differs by one base, so this may be a read error. The genes are TRBV12-3 or TRBV12-4 and TRBJ1-2, with D tentatively TRBD1 (5 bases). This CDR3 contains 13 residues. The CDR3 protein is CASSRTHNYVYTF. CDR3 sequence (DNA): TGTGCCAGCAGCCGGACACATAACTATGTCTACACCTTC.

Many counts were recorded for this clonotype. This sequence joins TRBV29-1 and TRBJ2-1, with D maybe TRBD1 (6 bases). Germline CDR1 SQVTM, CDR2 ANQGSEA. The CDR3 loop spans 15 amino acids. The ends were cut back, 8 bases at V and 0 bases at J, with 17 bases in the middle. The CDR3 spells CSSSRTASSYNEQFF. CDR3 sequence (DNA): TGCAGCTCCTCACGGACAGCGAGCTCCTACAATGAGCAGTTCTTC.

This clonotype was observed many times. The chain employs TRBV5-6 and TRBJ2-5; 8 bases match TRBD2. The CDR3 length is 17 residues. After removal of 0 bases from V and 2 bases from J, the junction contained 9 bases not matched to a gene. Germline loops: CDR1 SGHDT, CDR2 YYEEEE. The CDR3 nucleotides read TGTGCCAGCAGCTTGGAAGCGAGCGGGAGAGCGCAAGAGACCCAGTACTTC. It encodes CASSLEASGRAQETQYF.

This clonotype has at least ten counts. V and J are TRBV7-9 and TRBJ2-1; tentative D call: TRBD1 (5 bases). Looked up from germline, CDR1 is SEHNR and CDR2 is FQNEAQ (reference sequence). V was pared by 3 bases and J by 8 bases, with 17 bases between. The CDR3 is 15 amino acids. The CDR3 protein is CASSFSLQGLDEQFF. CDR3 in DNA: TGTGCCAGCAGCTTCTCCCTTCAGGGTCTCGATGAGCAGTTCTTC.

This clonotype was observed at least ten times. J is TRBJ1-4 and V is TRBV20-1; D is perhaps TRBD1 (5 bases). Germline V gene data show CDR1 as DFQATT and CDR2 as SNEGSKA (reference sequence). CDR3 length: 14 amino acids. With 0 bases removed from V and 8 bases from J, the gap between germline ends came to 13 bases. The CDR3 reads CSARDRRGGEKLFF. The CDR3 bases are TGCAGTGCTAGAGATCGGAGGGGTGGGGAAAAACTGTTTTTT.

This clonotype was recorded many times. The chain carries TRBV6-2 or TRBV6-3 and TRBJ2-5, with TRBD1 matching 7 bases. CDR1 is MNHEY and CDR2 is SVGEGT in the germline V gene. The CDR3 runs 13 residues. The ends lost 2 bases at V and 3 bases at J; junction bases unmatched: 0. CDR3: CASSYGTEETQYF. CDR3 nucleotides: TGTGCCAGCAGTTACGGGACAGAAGAGACCCAGTACTTC.

Many counts were recorded for this clonotype. The chain is built from TRBV11-2 and TRBJ2-4, with D unresolved. V shed 4 bases and J shed 12 bases, with 13 bases lying between them. The CDR3 spans 12 residues. Per the germline V gene, CDR1 is SGHAT and CDR2 is FQNNGV. The CDR3 DNA sequence: TGTGCCAGCAGCTCGGGTTTGAGTAGTCAGTACTTC. Translation: CASSSGLSSQYF.

This clonotype was observed at least ten times. This rearrangement joins TRBV4-3 to TRBJ2-4; 11 positions agree with TRBD2. V shed 3 bases, J shed 8 bases, and the junction held 6 bases outside the gene matches. In germline, CDR1 is LGHNA, CDR2 YSLEER. This CDR3 contains 15 residues. For the CDR3, the DNA is TGCGCCAGCAGCCAGTTAGCGGGAGGGTCGGACATTCAGTACTTC. Amino acid sequence: CASSQLAGGSDIQYF.

There are many counts of this clonotype. The V call is TRBV9, the J call TRBJ1-1; tentative D call: TRBD1 (6 bases). This CDR3 spans 15 amino acids. Between the trimmed V and J ends, which lost 0 bases and 4 bases, there was a span of 13 bases. The germline CDR1 and CDR2 sequences are SGDLS and YYNGEE. Here the CDR3 reads CASSVVQGKVTEAFF. CDR3 coding DNA: TGTGCCAGCAGCGTAGTTCAGGGGAAGGTCACTGAAGCTTTCTTT.

This clonotype was observed many times. The chain recombines TRBV7-9 with TRBJ1-1, with a tentative D call TRBD1 (6 bases). V lost 5 bases and J lost 5, with 18 bases in between. Germline assignment: CDR1 SEHNR and CDR2 FQNEAQ (reference sequence). The length of the CDR3 is 15 residues. The CDR3 is CASSGWTARTTEAFF. CDR3 in DNA: TGTGCCAGCAGCGGATGGACAGCAAGAACAACTGAAGCTTTCTTT.

There are many counts of this clonotype. V is TRBV12-3 or TRBV12-4 and J is TRBJ1-6, with D maybe TRBD1 (5 bases). This CDR3 has 12 residues. The V and J ends lost 3 bases and 17 bases respectively, with 14 bases between them. The CDR3 region has the DNA TGTGCCAGCAGTTTCTCAGCTGAGGGGATCCACTTT. This encodes CASSFSAEGIHF.

This clonotype was picked up many times. The chain joins TRBV15 to TRBJ1-2; D remains unclear. Germline V gives CDR1 LNHNV, CDR2 YYDKDF (reference sequence). V lost 0 bases, J lost 8 bases, and 10 bases lay in between. The CDR3 spans 13 residues. CDR3 sequence (DNA): TGTGCCACCAGCAGAGACAGGCCTGAGGGCTACACCTTC. Amino acid sequence: CATSRDRPEGYTF. Complete variable domain (other parts from reference TRBV15 and TRBJ1-2): DAMVIQNPRYQVTQFGKPVTLSCSQTLNHNVMYWYQQKSSQAPKLLFHYYDKDFNNEADTPDNFQSRRPNTSFCFLDIRSPGLGDTAMYLCATSRDRPEGYTFGSGTRLTVV.

The table lists this clonotype with a few counts. V usage is TRBV7-9 and J usage is TRBJ2-7, with 8 nucleotides matching TRBD1. The V segment lost 2 bases and the J segment 10 bases; nucleotides outside the gene matches: 4. Germline CDR1 and CDR2: SEHNR and FQNEAQ (reference sequence). CDR3 length equals 12 residues. CDR3 coding DNA: TGTGCCAGCAGCTTACAGGGGGCGGATCAGTACTTC. It is translated as CASSLQGADQYF.

This clonotype was recorded at least ten times. This chain links TRBV7-9 with TRBJ1-1; no definite D call. In germline, CDR1 is SEHNR, CDR2 FQNEAQ (reference sequence). V gave up 2 bases and J gave up 1 base, with 14 bases separating them. The CDR3 is 16 residues long. The CDR3 DNA follows: TGTGCCAGCAGCTTAACCCCATCGGACGGGAACACTGAAGCTTTCTTT. Translating gives CASSLTPSDGNTEAFF.

This clonotype was detected ten times or more. V gene TRBV29-1 combines with J gene TRBJ2-5, with TRBD1 matching 8 bases. This CDR3 is built from 13 residues. Germline CDR1 is SQVTM and CDR2 is ANQGSEA. Trimming cost V 5 bases and J 4 bases; bases outside gene matches: 6. CDR3 coding DNA: TGCAGCGTTCGCCAGGGGGCGTCAGAGACCCAGTACTTC. This encodes CSVRQGASETQYF. Looking up the rest from reference TRBV29-1 and TRBJ2-5 gives the full variable domain: SAVISQKPSRDICQRGTSLTIQCQVDSQVTMMFWYRQQPGQSLTLIATANQGSEATYESGFVIDKFPISRPNLTFSTLTVSNMSPEDSSIYLCSVRQGASETQYFGPGTRLLVL.

Remarks on this clonotype: A clone one base away is much larger, so this may be a read error. Here the CDR3 reads CASSRSITEKLFF. CDR3 nucleotide sequence: TGTGCCAGCAGCCGAAGTATCACCGAAAAACTGTTTTTT. The J gene is TRBJ1-4, the V gene TRBV5-8; the D is unclear. V was cut by 4 bases and J by 8 bases, with 12 bases left in between. The CDR3 covers 13 residues. Per germline, CDR1 SGHTS and CDR2 YDEGEE.

This clonotype was observed at least ten times. This chain links TRBV12-3 or TRBV12-4 with TRBJ2-5; D remains unclear. The CDR3 totals 12 residues. Trimming stripped 5 bases from V and 5 bases from J, with 9 bases between. The CDR3 bases are TGTGCCAGCAGTCTTATGATTGAGACCCAGTACTTC. It codes for CASSLMIETQYF.

This clonotype came up many times. The chain has TRBV29-1 and TRBJ1-2; a possible D gene is TRBD1 (5 bases). CDR1 and CDR2 (germline): SQVTM, ANQGSEA. Trimming left V 4 bases short and J 4 bases short, with 7 bases between. CDR3 length equals 11 residues. The CDR3 DNA follows: TGCAGCGTTGTCAGGGTCTATGGCTACACCTTC. Its protein is CSVVRVYGYTF. Combining the CDR3 with reference TRBV29-1 and TRBJ1-2 gives the whole variable domain SAVISQKPSRDICQRGTSLTIQCQVDSQVTMMFWYRQQPGQSLTLIATANQGSEATYESGFVIDKFPISRPNLTFSTLTVSNMSPEDSSIYLCSVVRVYGYTFGSGTRLTVV.

In its sample, this clonotype was seen many times. The rearrangement joins TRBV29-1 to TRBJ2-3; tentatively, D is TRBD1 (5 bases). CDR3 length: 13 residues. Germline loops: CDR1 SQVTM, CDR2 ANQGSEA. The V and J ends lost 5 bases and 1 base respectively, with 10 bases between them. The CDR3 reads CSVISQGTDTQYF. The DNA for the CDR3 is TGCAGCGTTATTTCACAGGGCACAGATACGCAGTATTTT.

This clonotype was found a few times. CDR3 amino acids: CASSYGGTLTGANVLTF. In nucleotides, the CDR3 is TGTGCCAGCAGTTATGGTGGGACTCTCACTGGGGCCAACGTCCTGACTTTC. This rearrangement joins TRBV6-5 to TRBJ2-6; D is perhaps TRBD2 (6 bases). The V gene's germline CDR1 is MNHEY and CDR2 SVGAGI. V was clipped by 3 bases and J by 2 bases, with 14 bases between them. The CDR3 runs to 17 residues.